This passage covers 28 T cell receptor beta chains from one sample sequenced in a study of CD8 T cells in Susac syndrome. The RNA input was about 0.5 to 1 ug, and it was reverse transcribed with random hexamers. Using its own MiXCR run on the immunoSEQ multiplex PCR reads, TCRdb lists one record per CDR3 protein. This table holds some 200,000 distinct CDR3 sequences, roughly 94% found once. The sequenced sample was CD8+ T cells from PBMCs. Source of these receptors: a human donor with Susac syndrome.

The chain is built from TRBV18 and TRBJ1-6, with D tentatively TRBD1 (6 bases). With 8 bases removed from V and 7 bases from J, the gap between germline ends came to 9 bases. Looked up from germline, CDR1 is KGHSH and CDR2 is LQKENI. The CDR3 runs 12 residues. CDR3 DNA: TGTGCCAGCCGCACAGGGAATTCACCCCTCCACTTT. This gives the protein CASRTGNSPLHF.

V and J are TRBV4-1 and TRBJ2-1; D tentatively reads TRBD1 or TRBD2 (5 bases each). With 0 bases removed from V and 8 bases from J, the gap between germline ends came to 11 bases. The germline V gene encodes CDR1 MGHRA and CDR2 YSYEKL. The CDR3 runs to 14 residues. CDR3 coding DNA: TGCGCCAGCAGCCAAGATCGGGTGGGGGATGAGCAGTTCTTC. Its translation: CASSQDRVGDEQFF.

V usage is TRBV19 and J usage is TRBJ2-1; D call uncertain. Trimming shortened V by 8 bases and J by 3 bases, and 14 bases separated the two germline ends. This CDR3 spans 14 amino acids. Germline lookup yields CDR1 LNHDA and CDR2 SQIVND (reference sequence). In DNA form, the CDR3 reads TGTGCCAGTTCTAACTATCTGGGCTACAATGAGCAGTTCTTC. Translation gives CASSNYLGYNEQFF. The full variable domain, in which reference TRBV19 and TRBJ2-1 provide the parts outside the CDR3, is DGGITQSPKYLFRKEGQNVTLSCEQNLNHDAMYWYRQDPGQGLRLIYYSQIVNDFQKGDIAEGYSVSREKKESFPLTVTSAQKNPTAFYLCASSNYLGYNEQFFGPGTRLTVL.

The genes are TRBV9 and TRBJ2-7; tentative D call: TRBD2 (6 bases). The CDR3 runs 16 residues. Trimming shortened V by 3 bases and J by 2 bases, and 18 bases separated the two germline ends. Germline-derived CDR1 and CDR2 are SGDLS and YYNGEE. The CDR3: CASSDRLDSPTYEQYF. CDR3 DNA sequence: TGTGCCAGCAGCGATAGACTAGATTCTCCAACCTACGAGCAGTACTTC. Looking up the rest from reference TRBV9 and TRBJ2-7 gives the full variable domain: DSGVTQTPKHLITATGQRVTLRCSPRSGDLSVYWYQQSLDQGLQFLIQYYNGEERAKGNILERFSAQQFPDLHSELNLSSLELGDSALYFCASSDRLDSPTYEQYFGPGTRLTVT.

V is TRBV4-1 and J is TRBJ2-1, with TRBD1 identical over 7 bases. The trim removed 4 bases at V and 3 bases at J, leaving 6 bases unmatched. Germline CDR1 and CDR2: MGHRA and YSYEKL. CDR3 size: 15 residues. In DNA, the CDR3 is TGCGCCAGCAGCCGGATGGGACAGAGCTACAATGAGCAGTTCTTC. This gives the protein CASSRMGQSYNEQFF.

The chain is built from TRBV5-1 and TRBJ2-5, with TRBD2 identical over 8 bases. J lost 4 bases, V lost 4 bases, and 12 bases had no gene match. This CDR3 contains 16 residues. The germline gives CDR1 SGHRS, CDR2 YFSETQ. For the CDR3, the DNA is TGCGCCAGCAGCCTTCACGACGGACTAGCACGAGAGACCCAGTACTTC. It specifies CASSLHDGLARETQYF. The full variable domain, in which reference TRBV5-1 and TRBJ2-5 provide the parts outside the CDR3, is KAGVTQTPRYLIKTRGQQVTLSCSPISGHRSVSWYQQTPGQGLQFLFEYFSETQRNKGNFPGRFSGRQFSNSRSEMNVSTLELGDSALYLCASSLHDGLARETQYFGPGTRLLVL.

CDR3 coding DNA: TGTGCCACAAACCAGGGACGGCAAGAGGAGCAGTACTTC. Translating gives CATNQGRQEEQYF. J is TRBJ2-7 and V is TRBV15; either TRBD1 or TRBD2 may fit D (5 bases each). This CDR3 is built from 13 residues. Trimming took off 9 bases at V and 7 bases at J, with 19 bases between the two ends. The germline CDR1 and CDR2 sequences are LNHNV and YYDKDF (reference sequence). The full variable domain, with the rest looked up from reference TRBV15 and TRBJ2-7, is DAMVIQNPRYQVTQFGKPVTLSCSQTLNHNVMYWYQQKSSQAPKLLFHYYDKDFNNEADTPDNFQSRRPNTSFCFLDIRSPGLGDTAMYLCATNQGRQEEQYFGPGTRLTVT.

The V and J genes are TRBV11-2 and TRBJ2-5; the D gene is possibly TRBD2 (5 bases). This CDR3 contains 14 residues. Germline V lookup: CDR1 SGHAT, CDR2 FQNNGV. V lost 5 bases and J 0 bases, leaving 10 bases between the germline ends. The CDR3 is CASSTRGNQETQYF. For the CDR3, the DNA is TGTGCCAGCAGCACCCGAGGGAACCAAGAGACCCAGTACTTC.

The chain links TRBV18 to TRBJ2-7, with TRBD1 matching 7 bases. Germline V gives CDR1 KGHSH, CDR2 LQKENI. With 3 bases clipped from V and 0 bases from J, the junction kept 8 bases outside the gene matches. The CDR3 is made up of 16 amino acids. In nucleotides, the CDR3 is TGTGCCAGCTCACCGACAGGGACGGGGAGCTCCTACGAGCAGTACTTC. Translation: CASSPTGTGSSYEQYF.

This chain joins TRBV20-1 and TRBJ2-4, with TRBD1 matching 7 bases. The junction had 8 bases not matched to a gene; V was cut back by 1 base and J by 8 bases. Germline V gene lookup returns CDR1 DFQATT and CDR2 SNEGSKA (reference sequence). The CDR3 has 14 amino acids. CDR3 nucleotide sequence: TGCAGTGCTAGAGGGATTGAGGGGGCGGACATTCAGTACTTC. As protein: CSARGIEGADIQYF.

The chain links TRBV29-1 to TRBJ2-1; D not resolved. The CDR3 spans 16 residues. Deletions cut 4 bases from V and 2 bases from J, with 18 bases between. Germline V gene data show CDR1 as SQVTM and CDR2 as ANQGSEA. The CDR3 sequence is CSVVWADRSPYNEQFF. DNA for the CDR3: TGCAGCGTTGTATGGGCCGATCGTTCCCCCTACAATGAGCAGTTCTTC.

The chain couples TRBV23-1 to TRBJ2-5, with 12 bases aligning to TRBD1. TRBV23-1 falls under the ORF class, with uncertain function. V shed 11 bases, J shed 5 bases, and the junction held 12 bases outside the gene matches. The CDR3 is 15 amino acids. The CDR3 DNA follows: TGCGCCTTCTTGGGCGGGACAGGGGGCTGGGAGACCCAGTACTTC. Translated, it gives CAFLGGTGGWETQYF.

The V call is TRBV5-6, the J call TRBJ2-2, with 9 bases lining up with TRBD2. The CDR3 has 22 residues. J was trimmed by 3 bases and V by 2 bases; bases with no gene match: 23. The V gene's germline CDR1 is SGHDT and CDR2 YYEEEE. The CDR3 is CASSFLPKVAGAHPRDTGELFF. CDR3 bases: TGTGCCAGCAGCTTCCTCCCTAAGGTAGCGGGGGCCCACCCCAGAGACACCGGGGAGCTGTTTTTT.

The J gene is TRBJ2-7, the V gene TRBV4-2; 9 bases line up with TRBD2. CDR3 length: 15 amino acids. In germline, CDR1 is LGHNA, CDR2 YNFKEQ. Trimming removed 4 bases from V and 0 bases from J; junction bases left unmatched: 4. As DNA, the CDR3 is TGTGCCAGCAGCCTCTTGACTAGCGGCTCCTACGAGCAGTACTTC. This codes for CASSLLTSGSYEQYF.

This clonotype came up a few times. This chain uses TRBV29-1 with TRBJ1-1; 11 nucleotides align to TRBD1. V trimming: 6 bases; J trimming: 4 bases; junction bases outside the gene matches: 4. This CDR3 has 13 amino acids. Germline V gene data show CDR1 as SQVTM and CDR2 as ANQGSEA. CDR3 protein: CSVRDRGFTEAFF. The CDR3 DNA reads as TGCAGCGTCCGGGACAGGGGGTTCACTGAAGCTTTCTTT.

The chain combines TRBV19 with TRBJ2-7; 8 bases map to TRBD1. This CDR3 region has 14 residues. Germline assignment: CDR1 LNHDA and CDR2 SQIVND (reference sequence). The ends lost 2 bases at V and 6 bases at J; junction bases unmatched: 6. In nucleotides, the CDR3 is TGTGCCAGTAGTATACCAGGGGGCCGAAGCGAGCAGTACTTC. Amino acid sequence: CASSIPGGRSEQYF. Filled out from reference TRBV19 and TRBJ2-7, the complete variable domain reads DGGITQSPKYLFRKEGQNVTLSCEQNLNHDAMYWYRQDPGQGLRLIYYSQIVNDFQKGDIAEGYSVSREKKESFPLTVTSAQKNPTAFYLCASSIPGGRSEQYFGPGTRLTVT.

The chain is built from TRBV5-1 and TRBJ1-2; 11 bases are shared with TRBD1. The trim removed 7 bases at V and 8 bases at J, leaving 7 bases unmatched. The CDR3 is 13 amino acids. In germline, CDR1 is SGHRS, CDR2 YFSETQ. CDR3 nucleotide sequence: TGCGCCAGCGCCGGACAGGGGGCTTCGGGCTACACCTTC. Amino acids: CASAGQGASGYTF.

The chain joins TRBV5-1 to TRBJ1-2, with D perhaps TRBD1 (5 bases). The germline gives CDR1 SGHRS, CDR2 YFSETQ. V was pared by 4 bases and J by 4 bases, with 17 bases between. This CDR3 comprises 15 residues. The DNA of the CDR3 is TGCGCCAGCAGCCCCCGGGGCACAGGAACCTATGGCTACACCTTC. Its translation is CASSPRGTGTYGYTF.

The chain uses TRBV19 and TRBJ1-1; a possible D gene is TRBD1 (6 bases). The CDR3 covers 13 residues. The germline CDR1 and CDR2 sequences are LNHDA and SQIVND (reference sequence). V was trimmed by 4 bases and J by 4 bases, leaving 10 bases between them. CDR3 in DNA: TGTGCCAGTAGTAACCAGGGGCGCACTGAAGCTTTCTTT. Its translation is CASSNQGRTEAFF.

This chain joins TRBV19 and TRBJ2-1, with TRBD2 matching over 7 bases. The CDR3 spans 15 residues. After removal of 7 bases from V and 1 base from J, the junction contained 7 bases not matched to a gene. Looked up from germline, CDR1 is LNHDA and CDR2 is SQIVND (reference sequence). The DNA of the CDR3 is TGTGCCAGTACCAGCGGGATCGGGTCCTACAATGAGCAGTTCTTC. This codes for CASTSGIGSYNEQFF.

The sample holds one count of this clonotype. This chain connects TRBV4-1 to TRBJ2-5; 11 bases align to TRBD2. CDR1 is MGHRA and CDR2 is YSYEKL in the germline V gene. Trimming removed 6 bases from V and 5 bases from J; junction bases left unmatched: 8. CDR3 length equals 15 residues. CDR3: CASSQTSGSRETQYF. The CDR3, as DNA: TGCGCCAGCAGTCAAACTAGCGGGAGTCGCGAGACCCAGTACTTC.

CDR3 sequence (DNA): TGTGCCGTGCGGTTGGGTCCCTACGAGCAGTACTTC. This gives the protein CAVRLGPYEQYF. The rearrangement joins TRBV6-5 to TRBJ2-7; D is unresolved. This CDR3 spans 12 amino acids. Trimming shortened V by 11 bases and J by 2 bases, and 13 bases separated the two germline ends. Germline CDR1 is MNHEY and CDR2 is SVGAGI.

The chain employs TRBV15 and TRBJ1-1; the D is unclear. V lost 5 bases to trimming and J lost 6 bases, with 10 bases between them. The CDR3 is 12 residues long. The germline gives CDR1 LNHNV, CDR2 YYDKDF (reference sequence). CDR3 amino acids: CATSSKRAEAFF. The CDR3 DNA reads TGTGCCACCAGCTCAAAGAGGGCTGAAGCTTTCTTT.

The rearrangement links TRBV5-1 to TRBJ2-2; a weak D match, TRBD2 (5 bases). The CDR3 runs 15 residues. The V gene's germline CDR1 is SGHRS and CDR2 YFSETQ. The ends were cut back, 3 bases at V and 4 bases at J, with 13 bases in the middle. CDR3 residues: CASSSDGVLTGELFF. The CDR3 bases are TGCGCCAGCAGCTCAGACGGGGTCCTCACCGGGGAGCTGTTTTTT.

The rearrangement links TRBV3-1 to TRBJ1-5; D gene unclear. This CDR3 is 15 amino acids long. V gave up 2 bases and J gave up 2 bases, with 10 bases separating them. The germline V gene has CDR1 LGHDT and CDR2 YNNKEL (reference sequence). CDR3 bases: TGTGCCAGCAGCCAACGGGGTGGGGGCAATCAGCCCCAGCATTTT. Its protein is CASSQRGGGNQPQHF.

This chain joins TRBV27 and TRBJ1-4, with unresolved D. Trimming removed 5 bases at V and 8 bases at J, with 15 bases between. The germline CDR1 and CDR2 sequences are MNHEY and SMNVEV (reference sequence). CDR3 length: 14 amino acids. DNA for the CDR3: TGTGCCAGCAGTGATCTGGGGTTAAGCGAAAAACTGTTTTTT. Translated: CASSDLGLSEKLFF.

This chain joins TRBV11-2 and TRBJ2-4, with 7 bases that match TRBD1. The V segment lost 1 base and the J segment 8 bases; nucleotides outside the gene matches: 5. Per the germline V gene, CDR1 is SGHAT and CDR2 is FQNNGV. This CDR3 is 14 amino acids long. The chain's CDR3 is CASSLGQGRDIQYF. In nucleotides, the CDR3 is TGTGCCAGCAGCTTAGGACAGGGTCGGGACATTCAGTACTTC.

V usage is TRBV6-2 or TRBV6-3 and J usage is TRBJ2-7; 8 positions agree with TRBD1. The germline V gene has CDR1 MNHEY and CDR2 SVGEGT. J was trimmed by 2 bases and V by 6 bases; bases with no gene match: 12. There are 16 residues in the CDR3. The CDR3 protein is CASRSTDRGLPYEQYF. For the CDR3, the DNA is TGTGCCAGCAGATCCACCGACAGGGGCTTACCCTACGAGCAGTACTTC.